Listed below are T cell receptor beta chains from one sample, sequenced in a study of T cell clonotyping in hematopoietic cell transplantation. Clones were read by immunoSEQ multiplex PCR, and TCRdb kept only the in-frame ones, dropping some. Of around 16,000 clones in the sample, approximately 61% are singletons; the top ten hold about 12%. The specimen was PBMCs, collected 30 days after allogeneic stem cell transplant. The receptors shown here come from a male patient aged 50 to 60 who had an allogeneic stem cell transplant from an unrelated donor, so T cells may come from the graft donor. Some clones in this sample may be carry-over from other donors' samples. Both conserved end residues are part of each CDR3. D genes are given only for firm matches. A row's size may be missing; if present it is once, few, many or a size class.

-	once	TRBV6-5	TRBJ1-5	CASAFKYSNQPQHF	TGTGCCAGCGCGTTTAAGTATAGCAATCAGCCCCAGCATTTT
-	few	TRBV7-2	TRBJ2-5	CASSLERVETQYF	TGTGCCAGCAGCTTAGAACGTGTAGAGACCCAGTACTTC
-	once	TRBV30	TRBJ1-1	CAWSANRVMGEAFF	TGTGCCTGGAGTGCGAACAGGGTGATGGGGGAAGCTTTCTTT
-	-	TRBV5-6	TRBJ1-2	CASSPTENYGYTF	TGTGCCAGCAGCCCAACGGAAAACTATGGCTACACCTTC
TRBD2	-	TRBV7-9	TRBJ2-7	CASSPVSGSGYEQYF	TGTGCCAGCAGCCCCGTTAGCGGGAGCGGGTACGAGCAGTACTTC
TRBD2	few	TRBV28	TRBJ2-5	CASSLRVRGRRETQYF	TGTGCCAGCAGTTTGAGGGTGCGGGGGAGGAGAGAGACCCAGTACTTC
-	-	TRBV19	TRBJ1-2	CASLYAPDGYTF	TGTGCCAGCCTTTATGCCCCCGATGGCTACACCTTC
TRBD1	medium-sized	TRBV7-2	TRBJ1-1	CASSLSGGTEAFF	TGTGCCAGCAGCTTATCAGGGGGCACTGAAGCTTTCTTT
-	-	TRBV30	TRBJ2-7	CAWSVVSYEQYF	TGTGCCTGGAGTGTTGTTTCCTACGAGCAGTACTTC
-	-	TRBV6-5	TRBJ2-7	CASSYSLDSSYEQYF	TGTGCCAGCAGTTACTCGTTAGACAGTTCCTACGAGCAGTACTTC
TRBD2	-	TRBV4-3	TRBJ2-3	CASSQEGLAGPSTDTQYF	TGCGCCAGCAGCCAAGAGGGACTAGCGGGCCCTAGCACAGATACGCAGTATTTT
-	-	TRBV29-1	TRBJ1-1	CSVAPTSGPLNTEAFF	TGCAGCGTTGCACCGACATCGGGACCCTTGAACACTGAAGCTTTCTTT
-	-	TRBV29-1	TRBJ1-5	CSVSSGAGNQPQHF	TGCAGCGTTTCCTCAGGGGCTGGCAATCAGCCCCAGCATTTT
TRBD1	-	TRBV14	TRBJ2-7	CASSQEGDRANEQYF	TGTGCCAGCAGCCAAGAAGGGGACAGGGCTAACGAGCAGTACTTC
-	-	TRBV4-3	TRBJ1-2	CASSISLGSTVYGYTF	TGCGCCAGCTCGATATCACTCGGCAGTACAGTGTATGGCTACACCTTC
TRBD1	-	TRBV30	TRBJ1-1	CARAVRGLRTEAFF	TGTGCCCGCGCCGTCAGGGGGCTGAGGACTGAAGCTTTCTTT
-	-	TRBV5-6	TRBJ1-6	CASSFGYRFSPLHF	TGTGCCAGCAGCTTCGGGTATAGATTTTCACCCCTCCACTTT
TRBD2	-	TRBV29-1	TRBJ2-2	CSVETSGISGELFF	TGCAGCGTTGAGACTAGCGGGATTAGCGGGGAGCTGTTTTTT
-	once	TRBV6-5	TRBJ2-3	CASSQRYTQYF	TGCGCCAGCAGTCAGAGGTATACGCAGTATTTT
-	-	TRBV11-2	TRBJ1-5	CASSLDGARDQPQHF	TGTGCCAGCAGCTTAGACGGAGCCAGGGATCAGCCCCAGCATTTT
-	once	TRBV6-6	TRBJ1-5	CASLEAEFYQPQHF	TGTGCCAGCCTCGAGGCGGAATTTTATCAGCCCCAGCATTTT
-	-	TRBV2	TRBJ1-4	CASKVVVDGLFF	TGTGCCAGCAAAGTTGTCGTGGACGGACTGTTTTTT
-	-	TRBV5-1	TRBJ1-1	CASSLPGPNLNTEAFF	TGCGCCAGCAGCTTACCGGGACCGAACTTGAACACTGAAGCTTTCTTT
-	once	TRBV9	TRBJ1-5	CASSQGLHSNQPQHF	TGTGCCAGCAGCCAGGGACTTCATAGCAATCAGCCCCAGCATTTT
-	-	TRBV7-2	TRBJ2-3	CASSLLDTQYF	TGTGCCAGCAGCTTGCTAGATACGCAGTATTTT
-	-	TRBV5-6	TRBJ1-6	CASSLVGSNSPLHF	TGTGCCAGCAGCTTAGTGGGCAGCAATTCACCCCTCCACTTT
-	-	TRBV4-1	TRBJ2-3	CASSRLGLNTQYF	TGCGCCAGCAGTAGATTGGGGCTGAATACGCAGTATTTT
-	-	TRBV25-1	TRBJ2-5	CASSRPSQETQYF	TGTGCCAGCAGTCGACCGTCTCAAGAGACCCAGTACTTC
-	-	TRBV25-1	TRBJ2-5	CASSEESASLQETQYF	TGTGCCAGCAGTGAAGAGTCAGCCAGCCTCCAAGAGACCCAGTACTTC
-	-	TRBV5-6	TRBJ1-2	CASSLDSSARSYTF	TGTGCCAGCAGTCTTGACAGTAGCGCCCGAAGCTACACCTTC
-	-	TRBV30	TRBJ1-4	CAWSVGFNNEKLFF	TGTGCCTGGAGTGTCGGATTTAATAATGAAAAACTGTTTTTT
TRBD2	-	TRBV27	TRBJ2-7	CASKATTGGYEQYF	TGTGCCAGCAAGGCCACGACGGGGGGTTACGAGCAGTACTTC
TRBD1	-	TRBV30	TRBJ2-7	CAREVRSAGQGRRYEQYF	TGTGCCCGCGAGGTGAGGTCTGCGGGACAGGGGAGGAGGTACGAGCAGTACTTC
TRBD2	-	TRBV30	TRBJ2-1	CAWSKASGGQGPQFF	TGTGCCTGGAGTAAGGCTAGCGGGGGCCAAGGGCCGCAGTTCTTC
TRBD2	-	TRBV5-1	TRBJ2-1	CASSPPGGAGNEQFF	TGCGCCAGCAGCCCCCCGGGGGGAGCTGGCAATGAGCAGTTCTTC
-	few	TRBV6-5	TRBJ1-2	CASSPREGNYGYTF	TGTGCCAGCAGTCCTAGGGAGGGAAACTATGGCTACACCTTC
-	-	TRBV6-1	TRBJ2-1	CASNLWTDNEQFF	TGTGCCAGCAATCTGTGGACAGACAATGAGCAGTTCTTC
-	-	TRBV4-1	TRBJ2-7	CASSQGSRGDYEQYF	TGCGCCAGCAGCCAAGGTTCCAGGGGCGACTACGAGCAGTACTTC
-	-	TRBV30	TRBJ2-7	CAWNSMGVEQYF	TGTGCCTGGAATTCGATGGGCGTCGAGCAGTACTTC
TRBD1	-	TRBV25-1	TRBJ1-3	CASRDRGIGNTIYF	TGTGCCAGCAGGGACAGGGGAATTGGAAACACCATATATTTT
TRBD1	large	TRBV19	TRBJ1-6	CASSIRDSDNSPLHF	TGTGCCAGTAGTATCCGGGACAGTGATAATTCACCCCTCCACTTT
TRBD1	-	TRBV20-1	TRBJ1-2	CSAPRGYGYTF	TGCAGTGCCCCCAGGGGGTACGGCTACACCTTC
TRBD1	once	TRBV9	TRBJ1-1	CASSPSGGANTEAFF	TGTGCCAGCAGCCCTTCAGGGGGGGCGAACACTGAAGCTTTCTTT
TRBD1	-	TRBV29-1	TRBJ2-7	CSVGGQGGYEQYF	TGCAGCGTTGGTGGACAGGGGGGCTACGAGCAGTACTTC
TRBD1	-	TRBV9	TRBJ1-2	CASSNPPGGSDGYTF	TGTGCCAGCAGCAATCCTCCAGGGGGCAGCGATGGCTACACCTTC
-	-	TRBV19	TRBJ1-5	CASTSRTADGNQPQHF	TGTGCCAGTACGTCACGGACAGCGGACGGCAATCAGCCCCAGCATTTT
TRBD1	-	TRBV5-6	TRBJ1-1	CASSPGGWTEAFF	TGTGCCAGCAGCCCAGGGGGATGGACTGAAGCTTTCTTT
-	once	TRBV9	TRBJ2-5	CASSGQPEEETQYF	TGTGCCAGCAGCGGCCAGCCGGAGGAAGAGACCCAGTACTTC
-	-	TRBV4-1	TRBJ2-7	CASSQTDFSTYEQYF	TGCGCCAGCAGCCAAACGGACTTTTCTACCTACGAGCAGTACTTC
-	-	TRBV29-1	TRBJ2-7	CSVEEDPGNEQYF	TGCAGCGTTGAAGAAGATCCGGGCAACGAGCAGTACTTC